These 21 T cell receptor beta chains share one sample of origin, sequenced in a study of blood T cell repertoires in COVID-19 (TCRdb year 2020). To prepare the library, the immunoSEQ multiplex PCR assay was applied. Drawn from immuneACCESS, this table holds only the in-frame rearrangements with V and J called that TCRdb kept. Clones are partly lost; checked studies trace under half to an unresolved V gene and leave the rest unexplained. This sample has about 270,000 clones in its table, and 88% of those were observed once. 0.75% to 1% of the sample is held by the ten biggest clonotypes. Specimen: PBMCs or T cells enriched from blood (not recorded which). Receptor source: a woman aged 25 to 39 who had recovered from COVID-19.

The V call is TRBV28, the J call TRBJ2-5; 7 bases align to TRBD1. Losses at the gene ends were 5 bases for V and 4 bases for J; bases not matched to a gene: 4. Germline CDR1 MDHEN, CDR2 SYDVKM. This CDR3 region has 13 residues. CDR3 sequence reads: CASSIQGSETQYF. In DNA, the CDR3 is TGTGCCAGCAGTATACAGGGGTCAGAGACCCAGTACTTC.

The V and J genes are TRBV11-3 and TRBJ2-1; 9 positions agree with TRBD2. V lost 1 base, J lost 8 bases, and 6 bases stayed unmatched. Germline assignment: CDR1 SGHNT and CDR2 YENEEA. This CDR3 has 15 residues. The CDR3 nucleotides are TGTGCCAGCAGCTTAGTTGGCGGGGGGGCCTATGAGCAGTTCTTC. Its protein is CASSLVGGGAYEQFF.

This chain uses TRBV24-1 with TRBJ2-2; 7 bases agree with TRBD1. This CDR3 region has 16 residues. V was pared by 1 base and J by 4 bases, with 5 bases of the junction left unmatched. Germline CDR1 reads KGHDR; CDR2 reads SFDVKD. The chain's CDR3 is CATSDFHRGGTGELFF. CDR3 sequence (DNA): TGTGCCACCAGTGATTTTCACAGGGGTGGCACCGGGGAGCTGTTTTTT.

The J gene is TRBJ1-1, the V gene TRBV19; TRBD1 might be the D (6 bases). Germline V gene data show CDR1 as LNHDA and CDR2 as SQIVND (reference sequence). The CDR3 has 17 residues. V gave up 3 bases and J gave up 1 base, with 18 bases separating them. CDR3 in amino acids: CASSILYRVFGNTEAFF. The CDR3 DNA reads as TGTGCCAGTAGTATCCTGTACAGGGTGTTCGGGAACACTGAAGCTTTCTTT.

The chain recombines TRBV5-6 with TRBJ1-1; 8 positions agree with TRBD1. Germline V CDR1 and CDR2: SGHDT, YYEEEE. The junction had 6 bases not matched to a gene; V was cut back by 2 bases and J by 3 bases. CDR3 length equals 15 residues. The CDR3 DNA reads TGTGCCAGCAGCTTTGTCAGGGGGCGCGACACTGAAGCTTTCTTT. Translated: CASSFVRGRDTEAFF.

This clone was seen a handful of times. The genes are TRBV4-3 and TRBJ2-7, with 7 positions matching TRBD2. Losses at the gene ends were 0 bases for V and 3 bases for J; bases not matched to a gene: 5. The CDR3 has 15 residues. In germline, CDR1 is LGHNA, CDR2 YSLEER. The CDR3 region is CASSQDLAAFYEQYF. The CDR3 DNA reads as TGCGCCAGCAGCCAAGATCTAGCGGCCTTCTACGAGCAGTACTTC.

The V gene is TRBV30, the J gene TRBJ1-6, with TRBD1 matching 9 bases. CDR1 and CDR2 from the germline V gene are GTSNPN and SVGIG (reference sequence). The CDR3 loop spans 14 amino acids. Trimming took 1 base from V and 7 from J; bases not matched to a gene: 2. This chain's CDR3 is CAWSGQGGNSPLHF. The DNA of the CDR3 is TGTGCCTGGAGTGGACAGGGGGGAAATTCACCCCTCCACTTT.

The rearrangement joins TRBV24-1 to TRBJ2-2; D is uncertain. This CDR3 has 16 amino acids. V lost 0 bases to trimming and J lost 1 base, with 8 bases between them. Germline V lookup: CDR1 KGHDR, CDR2 SFDVKD. Here the CDR3 DNA reads TGTGCCACCAGTGATTTGGGCATATTGAACACCGGGGAGCTGTTTTTT. Amino acids: CATSDLGILNTGELFF.

The V and J genes are TRBV21-1 and TRBJ2-2; whether TRBD2, the table's D call, matches the DNA was not checked. TRBV21-1 is a pseudogene locus. The CDR3 is 18 residues long. The CDR3 DNA reads TGTGCCAGCAGCTGGTCGTTGGAGGAGGGAGGTTATGCCGGGGAGCTGTTTTTT. Protein sequence: CASSWSLEEGGYAGELFF.

The genes are TRBV6-5 and TRBJ1-6; D not certain. V lost 8 bases and J 6 bases, leaving 11 bases between the germline ends. Germline CDR1 reads MNHEY; CDR2 reads SVGAGI. This CDR3 spans 13 amino acids. The CDR3 spells CASSPGGNSPLHF. The CDR3 DNA reads as TGTGCCAGCTCACCCGGAGGTAATTCACCCCTCCACTTT.

This clone has a single count. The chain is built from TRBV19 and TRBJ2-1; possible D gene TRBD1, 7 bases. The ends were cut back, 3 bases at V and 4 bases at J, with 13 bases in the middle. From germline, CDR1 is LNHDA and CDR2 SQIVND (reference sequence). This CDR3 region has 15 residues. The CDR3 here is CASSMRGDRYNEQFF. The CDR3 region has the DNA TGTGCCAGTAGTATGAGGGGGGACAGATACAATGAGCAGTTCTTC.

The chain has TRBV7-9 and TRBJ2-2; D may be TRBD1 (6 bases). Germline CDR1 reads SEHNR; CDR2 reads FQNEAQ (reference sequence). The CDR3 runs to 16 residues. The ends were cut back, 4 bases at V and 1 base at J, with 13 bases in the middle. The CDR3 sequence: CASSSPGTMNTGELFF. DNA for the CDR3: TGTGCCAGCAGCTCTCCCGGGACAATGAACACCGGGGAGCTGTTTTTT.

The chain employs TRBV5-3 and TRBJ2-1; TRBD2 matches at 11 bases. TRBV5-3 is assigned to the ORF class and has an uncertain function. Unmatched junction bases numbered 7, after V lost 1 base and J lost 1 base. The CDR3 loop spans 18 amino acids. This CDR3 reads CARSLTSGGTHSYNEQFF. The DNA for the CDR3 is TGTGCCAGAAGCTTGACTAGCGGGGGTACTCATTCCTACAATGAGCAGTTCTTC.

This chain joins TRBV19 and TRBJ2-1; D might be TRBD2 (5 bases). The CDR3 runs 16 residues. In germline, CDR1 is LNHDA, CDR2 SQIVND (reference sequence). Trimming removed 1 base at V and 0 bases at J, with 10 bases between. The CDR3 is CASSIAQRFSYNEQFF. The CDR3 DNA reads as TGTGCCAGTAGTATAGCTCAGCGGTTCTCCTACAATGAGCAGTTCTTC.

The gene calls are TRBV11-3 and TRBJ2-7; D remains unclear. Trimming cost V 5 bases and J 0 bases, with 11 bases left between them. Per the germline V gene, CDR1 is SGHNT and CDR2 is YENEEA. CDR3 length: 14 amino acids. The chain's CDR3 is CASSNTQISYEQYF. The CDR3 bases are TGTGCCAGCAGCAACACCCAAATCTCCTACGAGCAGTACTTC.

Only one count was recorded for this clone. The rearrangement uses TRBV5-1 and TRBJ2-6; D is possibly TRBD1 (5 bases). V was trimmed by 3 bases and J by 2 bases, leaving 9 bases between them. The CDR3 sequence is 15 residues long. Germline-derived CDR1 and CDR2 are SGHRS and YFSETQ. DNA of the CDR3: TGCGCCAGCAGCTCCCAGGGTCCTGGGGCCAACGTCCTGACTTTC. Translating it yields CASSSQGPGANVLTF. Variable domain in full (rest from reference TRBV5-1 and TRBJ2-6): KAGVTQTPRYLIKTRGQQVTLSCSPISGHRSVSWYQQTPGQGLQFLFEYFSETQRNKGNFPGRFSGRQFSNSRSEMNVSTLELGDSALYLCASSSQGPGANVLTFGAGSRLTVL.

CDR3 coding DNA: TGTGCCAGTAGGCGGGGGGAAATTGACACCGGGGAGCTGTTTTTT. This gives the protein CASRRGEIDTGELFF. V is TRBV19 and J is TRBJ2-2; 8 positions match TRBD2. The CDR3 runs 15 residues. The junction had 6 bases not matched to a gene; V was cut back by 6 bases and J by 3 bases. Looked up from germline, CDR1 is LNHDA and CDR2 is SQIVND (reference sequence).

The V and J genes are TRBV6-2 or TRBV6-3 and TRBJ1-5; 7 bases line up with TRBD1. Germline V gives CDR1 MNHEY, CDR2 SVGEGT. CDR3 length: 17 residues. The junction had 13 bases not matched to a gene; V was cut back by 5 bases and J by 3 bases. This CDR3 reads CASSGPPTGQNNQPQHF. DNA for the CDR3: TGTGCCAGCAGTGGACCCCCCACGGGACAGAACAATCAGCCCCAGCATTTT.

The chain links TRBV6-5 to TRBJ1-1; D unresolved. Trimming removed 6 bases from V and 7 bases from J, with 15 bases in between. The CDR3 covers 13 residues. Germline CDR1 is MNHEY and CDR2 is SVGAGI. CDR3 protein: CASRPSAGSEAFF. CDR3 in DNA: TGTGCCAGCAGACCTTCGGCGGGTAGTGAAGCTTTCTTT.

As to this clone: The limits of the CDR3 on the DNA are not certain, so only TCRdb's listed CDR3 is given. The chain couples TRBV5-1 to TRBJ2-5; the table calls TRBD2, which could not be checked here. Germline V gene data show CDR1 as SGHRS and CDR2 as YFSETQ. From its first to its last residue, the CDR3 has 15 amino acids. The CDR3 loop reads CASSLRAGDFRGQYF.

The chain carries TRBV27 and TRBJ1-1, with TRBD1 as a possible D gene (5 bases). Per germline, CDR1 MNHEY and CDR2 SMNVEV (reference sequence). The CDR3 runs 11 residues. The V end lost 6 bases, the J end lost 5 bases, and 7 bases lay between the germline ends. Written as DNA, the CDR3 is TGTGCCAGCAGGAAGGGGACTGAAGCTTTCTTT. Residues: CASRKGTEAFF.